This T cell receptor beta chain was recovered during a study of control samples from healthy donors and cancer patients. Note on this clone: Other DNA sequences from this sample encode an identical CDR3 as well.

The table came from immunoSEQ multiplex PCR; TCRdb's copy has only in-frame clones and leaves some out. The table has some 130,000 clones, around 90% seen once. Sequencing was done on a sample of blood. The TCR sequence derives from a man aged 35 to 55 in good health.

As DNA, the CDR3 is TGCGCCAGCAGCCAAGATAACTCGGGGGCCAACCCGAACACTGAAGCTTTCTTT. Translating it yields CASSQDNSGANPNTEAFF. The rearrangement links TRBV4-1 to TRBJ1-1, with D maybe TRBD1 (6 bases). Germline V gives CDR1 MGHRA, CDR2 YSYEKL. The CDR3 runs to 18 residues. The V and J ends lost 0 bases and 1 base respectively, with 18 bases between them.